Below, 9 T cell receptor beta chains from the same sample are listed, as sequenced in a study of T cells in localized non-small cell lung cancer. Measured with immunoSEQ multiplex PCR; TCRdb has only the in-frame clones, and not every one. This sample yields roughly 40,000 clones, of which around 87% are seen a single time; 3% to 4.5% belongs to the top ten. The material sequenced was peripheral blood, taken before any cancer treatment. The receptors were gathered from a man aged 18 to 50 with stage I lung adenocarcinoma.

This clone appeared once. The chain is built from TRBV7-2 and TRBJ1-5; D possibly corresponds to TRBD1 (6 bases). Germline V gives CDR1 SGHTA, CDR2 FQGNSA. V was trimmed by 2 bases and J by 7 bases, leaving 9 bases between them. The CDR3 is 13 amino acids. CDR3 amino acids: CASSLKGDQPQHF. As DNA, the CDR3 is TGTGCCAGCAGCTTAAAGGGGGACCAGCCCCAGCATTTT.

V usage is TRBV5-1 and J usage is TRBJ2-1; TRBD1 agrees at 10 bases. Trimming cost V 5 bases and J 4 bases; bases outside gene matches: 3. The CDR3 contains 14 residues. Looked up from germline, CDR1 is SGHRS and CDR2 is YFSETQ. In DNA, the CDR3 is TGCGCCAGCAGATGGGACAGGGGTTACAATGAGCAGTTCTTC. This encodes CASRWDRGYNEQFF.

The J gene is TRBJ2-7, the V gene TRBV5-1; no firm D call. Looked up from germline, CDR1 is SGHRS and CDR2 is YFSETQ. The CDR3 loop spans 15 amino acids. Trimming shortened V by 0 bases and J by 2 bases, and 12 bases separated the two germline ends. CDR3 DNA sequence: TGCGCCAGCAGCTTGGGAGGCGGCTCCCCCTACGAGCAGTACTTC. Its protein is CASSLGGGSPYEQYF.

The gene calls are TRBV7-9 and TRBJ2-7, with TRBD2 identical over 8 bases. The V gene's germline CDR1 is SEHNR and CDR2 FQNEAQ (reference sequence). With 1 base clipped from V and 6 bases from J, the junction kept 11 bases outside the gene matches. The CDR3 totals 16 residues. The CDR3 region is CASSLGGLADLSEQYF. The CDR3, as DNA: TGTGCCAGCAGCTTAGGAGGACTAGCAGACCTTTCCGAGCAGTACTTC.

A remark on this clone: Other nucleotide sequences from this sample produce the same CDR3. The V call is TRBV18, the J call TRBJ1-4; D gene uncertain. Trimming stripped 3 bases from V and 8 bases from J, with 4 bases between. The CDR3 consists of 11 residues. Germline CDR1 is KGHSH and CDR2 is LQKENI. Written as DNA, the CDR3 is TGTGCCAGCTCACCTGGGGAAAAACTGTTTTTT. It translates to CASSPGEKLFF.

This chain connects TRBV7-2 to TRBJ2-1; 7 nucleotides line up with TRBD1. Germline trimming cut 4 bases from V and 0 bases from J; bases unmatched to any gene: 0. Per the germline V gene, CDR1 is SGHTA and CDR2 is FQGNSA. The length of the CDR3 is 14 residues. The CDR3: CASSWDSSYNEQFF. The CDR3 DNA sequence: TGTGCCAGCAGCTGGGACAGCTCCTACAATGAGCAGTTCTTC.

This clone was observed a single time. Other DNA sequences from this sample encode an identical CDR3 as well. The chain recombines TRBV27 with TRBJ1-1; possibly TRBD1 for D (5 bases). The germline CDR1 and CDR2 sequences are MNHEY and SMNVEV (reference sequence). The CDR3 is 14 amino acids. V dropped 7 bases and J dropped 2 bases, with 14 bases sitting between them. The CDR3: CASTLRGGNTEAFF. The DNA of the CDR3 is TGTGCCAGCACCCTACGGGGGGGTAACACTGAAGCTTTCTTT.

The CDR3 DNA follows: TGTGCCAGCGGGGCAGGCTTGAACACCGGGGAGCTGTTTTTT. Translating it yields CASGAGLNTGELFF. The chain joins TRBV19 to TRBJ2-2; D possibly uses TRBD1 or TRBD2 (5 bases each). This CDR3 has 14 residues. Germline V gives CDR1 LNHDA, CDR2 SQIVND (reference sequence). The ends were cut back, 9 bases at V and 1 base at J, with 12 bases in the middle.

This CDR3 reads CASSGDRGILTDTQYF. For the CDR3, the DNA is TGTGCCAGCAGCGGAGACAGGGGTATACTTACAGATACGCAGTATTTT. V is TRBV5-4 and J is TRBJ2-3; 8 bases map to TRBD1. The J segment lost 3 bases and the V segment lost 4 bases, leaving 10 bases of the junction unmatched. Germline V lookup: CDR1 SGHNT, CDR2 YYREEE (reference sequence). There are 16 residues in the CDR3. Full variable domain (remainder filled in from reference TRBV5-4 and TRBJ2-3): ETGVTQSPTHLIKTRGQQVTLRCSSQSGHNTVSWYQQALGQGPQFIFQYYREEENGRGNFPPRFSGLQFPNYSSELNVNALELDDSALYLCASSGDRGILTDTQYFGPGTRLTVL.